The 31 T cell receptor beta chains reported below all come from one sample, sequenced in a study of early T cells in non-severe SARS-CoV-2 infection. TCRdb itself ran the 5' RACE reads through MiXCR, one entry per CDR3 protein. The sample includes about 80,000 distinct CDR3 sequences, approximately 12% of them seen just once. Sequenced here: whole blood, sampled at baseline. These receptors came from an adult who was a healthcare worker with PCR-confirmed SARS-CoV-2 infection or an uninfected control (not recorded which). The donor label of this sample is uncertain.

This clonotype was seen many times. This chain uses TRBV7-8 with TRBJ2-7; D is ambiguous. The germline V and J ends were trimmed by 0 bases and 3 bases, with 12 bases remaining between them. This CDR3 comprises 15 residues. CDR1 is SGHVS and CDR2 is FQNEAQ in the germline V gene. The CDR3 here is CASSLADASDYEQYF. The CDR3 DNA sequence: TGTGCCAGCAGCTTAGCCGACGCCTCCGACTACGAGCAGTACTTC. Combining the CDR3 with reference TRBV7-8 and TRBJ2-7 gives the whole variable domain GAGVSQSPRYKVAKRGQDVALRCDPISGHVSLFWYQQALGQGPEFLTYFQNEAQLDKSGLPSDRFFAERPEGSVSTLKIQRTQQEDSAVYLCASSLADASDYEQYFGPGTRLTVT.

This clonotype was seen repeatedly, ten times or more. This rearrangement joins TRBV6-6 to TRBJ2-3; 12 bases align to TRBD2. Germline values: CDR1 MNHNY, CDR2 SVGAGI (reference sequence). With V trimmed by 5 bases and J by 4 bases, 7 bases remained unmatched. This CDR3 contains 16 residues. The CDR3 here is CASSDGRLAGADTQYF. The CDR3 DNA is TGTGCCAGCAGTGACGGACGACTAGCGGGGGCAGATACGCAGTATTTT.

The chain has TRBV7-6 and TRBJ1-4, with 7 nucleotides matching TRBD1. Germline trimming cut 3 bases from V and 8 bases from J; bases unmatched to any gene: 6. This CDR3 region has 14 residues. Germline V CDR1 and CDR2: SGHVS, FNYEAQ. This CDR3 reads CASSFEGAHEKLFF. As DNA, the CDR3 is TGTGCCAGCAGCTTCGAGGGGGCTCACGAAAAACTGTTTTTT.

The chain couples TRBV5-4 to TRBJ2-2, with D unresolved. V was trimmed by 0 bases and J by 7 bases, leaving 7 bases between them. Germline CDR1 is SGHNT and CDR2 is YYREEE (reference sequence). This CDR3 is built from 13 residues. For the CDR3, the DNA is TGTGCCAGCAGCTTGGTGCACGGCGGGGAGCTGTTTTTT. It yields the protein CASSLVHGGELFF.

This clonotype was counted many times. The V gene is TRBV28, the J gene TRBJ2-7; TRBD1 matches 7 bases. V gave up 4 bases and J gave up 5 bases; unmatched junction bases: 14. Germline CDR1 is MDHEN and CDR2 is SYDVKM. The CDR3 loop spans 16 amino acids. CDR3: CASSYPPTGNRDEQYF. The CDR3 coding sequence is TGTGCCAGCAGTTATCCCCCGACAGGGAATCGGGACGAGCAGTACTTC.

In this sample, this clonotype turned up a few times. J is TRBJ1-5 and V is TRBV2; TRBD1 is a possible D gene (6 bases). The CDR3 runs 14 residues. Per germline, CDR1 SNHLY and CDR2 FYNNEI. V gave up 4 bases and J gave up 7 bases, with 14 bases separating them. CDR3 DNA: TGTGCCAGCAGTGGGCGGCAGGGGTGGCAGCCCCAGCATTTT. Protein sequence: CASSGRQGWQPQHF.

The chain joins TRBV10-3 to TRBJ2-5; 7 bases are a match to TRBD2. Trimming removed 2 bases from V and 1 base from J; junction bases left unmatched: 10. The CDR3 totals 17 residues. The germline gives CDR1 ENHRY, CDR2 SYGVKD. Here the CDR3 DNA reads TGTGCCATCAGTGAGACTCTTGCGGGGGTGTCCCAAGAGACCCAGTACTTC. Translating it yields CAISETLAGVSQETQYF.

The CDR3 sequence: CASSTIYEQFF. CDR3 bases: TGTGCCAGCAGCACCATATATGAGCAGTTCTTC. This chain uses TRBV7-2 with TRBJ2-1; D is ambiguous. The germline V gene has CDR1 SGHTA and CDR2 FQGNSA. Deletions cut 5 bases from V and 8 bases from J, with 7 bases between. The CDR3 has 11 residues.

This clonotype has more than one count but fewer than ten. The V gene is TRBV4-2, the J gene TRBJ2-3; D not resolved. The germline V gene has CDR1 LGHNA and CDR2 YNFKEQ. The CDR3 length is 19 residues. V was cut by 1 base and J by 6 bases, with 26 bases left in between. CDR3 amino acids: CASSQGARARARTVDTQYF. In DNA, the CDR3 is TGTGCCAGCAGCCAAGGGGCGAGAGCGCGAGCACGCACAGTGGATACGCAGTATTTT.

The chain is built from TRBV12-3 or TRBV12-4 and TRBJ1-1; D uncertain. V was cut by 10 bases and J by 8 bases, with 11 bases left in between. The CDR3 is made up of 10 amino acids. CDR3 nucleotides: TGTGCCACCGCCCAGCCCGAAGCTTTCTTT. Its translation is CATAQPEAFF.

The J gene is TRBJ2-1, the V gene TRBV2; 11 bases map to TRBD2. Unmatched junction bases numbered 7, after V lost 8 bases and J lost 7 bases. The CDR3 totals 14 residues. CDR1 is SNHLY, CDR2 FYNNEI, per germline. The CDR3 DNA sequence: TGTGCCAGCCCACTAGCGGGAGAAGTAAATGAGCAGTTCTTC. Protein product: CASPLAGEVNEQFF.

The rearrangement links TRBV4-3 to TRBJ2-1, with D unresolved. The CDR3 spans 13 residues. Deletions cut 0 bases from V and 9 bases from J, with 9 bases between. In germline, CDR1 is LGHNA, CDR2 YSLEER. The CDR3: CASSQETAREQFF. The DNA for the CDR3 is TGCGCCAGCAGCCAAGAGACCGCGCGTGAGCAGTTCTTC.

The chain couples TRBV27 to TRBJ1-1, with D perhaps matching TRBD1 (5 bases). Germline-derived CDR1 and CDR2 are MNHEY and SMNVEV (reference sequence). The CDR3 covers 13 residues. V was trimmed by 3 bases and J by 3 bases, leaving 8 bases between them. The CDR3 DNA sequence: TGTGCCAGCAGTTTCGCACAGGACACTGAAGCTTTCTTT. The encoded protein is CASSFAQDTEAFF.

This clonotype was observed many times. The genes are TRBV11-2 and TRBJ2-7; TRBD2 matches 7 bases. Germline CDR1 reads SGHAT; CDR2 reads FQNNGV. J gave up 5 bases and V 5 bases, and 6 bases lay outside the gene matches. The length of the CDR3 is 13 residues. DNA of the CDR3: TGTGCCAGCAGCCGCAAACTAGCGAACGAGCAGTACTTC. This codes for CASSRKLANEQYF.

This clonotype has only a few counts. This chain links TRBV5-1 with TRBJ1-3; 7 bases fit TRBD1. The V and J ends lost 3 bases and 2 bases, in that order; junction bases with no gene match: 11. This CDR3 region has 17 residues. Germline CDR1 is SGHRS and CDR2 is YFSETQ. The CDR3 nucleotides read TGCGCCAGCAGCTCACGCCCCACTGGGACAGCTGGAAACACCATATATTTT. This translates into CASSSRPTGTAGNTIYF.

The chain uses TRBV12-3 or TRBV12-4 and TRBJ1-5; no firm D call. V shed 11 bases and J shed 7 bases, with 15 bases lying between them. This CDR3 spans 12 amino acids. This CDR3 is CAGNYRGQPQHF. The CDR3 bases are TGTGCCGGTAACTACCGCGGACAGCCCCAGCATTTT.

This clonotype was observed a few times. This chain joins TRBV19 and TRBJ2-3, with TRBD2 identical over 7 bases. Trimming took 5 bases from V and 2 from J; bases not matched to a gene: 10. CDR1 and CDR2 from the germline V gene are LNHDA and SQIVND (reference sequence). The CDR3 consists of 16 residues. CDR3 DNA sequence: TGTGCCAGTAGTGATGGGGCGGGGGACTACACAGATACGCAGTATTTT. It specifies CASSDGAGDYTDTQYF.

This clonotype was seen a few times. V usage is TRBV29-1 and J usage is TRBJ2-1; 10 bases fit TRBD1. CDR1 and CDR2 (germline): SQVTM, ANQGSEA. The CDR3 extends over 13 amino acids. V dropped 7 bases and J dropped 6; count of bases not matched to a gene: 6. Written as DNA, the CDR3 is TGCAGCGCCAGCGACAGGGGGCTCAATGAGCAGTTCTTC. Its translation is CSASDRGLNEQFF.

This clonotype was observed at least ten times. The V gene is TRBV12-3 or TRBV12-4, the J gene TRBJ2-5, with a tentative D call TRBD1 (5 bases). V was cut by 3 bases and J by 7 bases, with 12 bases left in between. The CDR3 has 13 residues. The CDR3 protein is CASSFSQGSTQYF. CDR3 nucleotide sequence: TGTGCCAGCAGTTTTTCTCAGGGATCGACCCAGTACTTC.

J is TRBJ2-3 and V is TRBV4-3, with 10 positions matching TRBD2. Germline V CDR1 and CDR2: LGHNA, YSLEER. J was trimmed by 7 bases and V by 4 bases; bases with no gene match: 17. The CDR3 covers 18 residues. The CDR3 spells CASSLLGPETSGPYTQYF. The CDR3 nucleotides are TGCGCCAGCAGCCTCCTTGGTCCAGAGACTAGCGGGCCTTATACGCAGTATTTT.

The sample holds a few counts of this clonotype. The chain joins TRBV6-1 to TRBJ1-4; maybe TRBD1 (5 bases). The V end lost 6 bases, the J end lost 5 bases, and 19 bases lay between the germline ends. Germline lookup yields CDR1 MNHNS and CDR2 SASEGT. The CDR3 runs to 16 residues. The CDR3 here is CASRTFSGDRNEKLFF. CDR3 sequence (DNA): TGTGCCAGCAGGACCTTTTCTGGGGACCGGAATGAAAAACTGTTTTTT.

This clonotype was observed many times. The CDR3 loop reads CSARDQTDTQYF. CDR3 coding DNA: TGCAGTGCTAGAGATCAGACAGATACGCAGTATTTT. V is TRBV20-1 and J is TRBJ2-3; D call uncertain. V was cut by 0 bases and J by 3 bases, with 4 bases left in between. CDR3 size: 12 residues. Germline-derived CDR1 and CDR2 are DFQATT and SNEGSKA (reference sequence).

The rearrangement links TRBV6-2 or TRBV6-3 to TRBJ2-2; D uncertain. The CDR3 totals 16 residues. CDR1 and CDR2 from the germline V gene are MNHEY and SVGEGT. V was pared by 0 bases and J by 2 bases, with 10 bases between. Here the CDR3 reads CASSYSRPSNTGELFF. CDR3 sequence (DNA): TGTGCCAGCAGTTACTCGAGACCCAGCAACACCGGGGAGCTGTTTTTT.

This chain uses TRBV15 with TRBJ2-5; TRBD2 agrees at 7 bases. V trimming: 0 bases; J trimming: 4 bases; junction bases outside the gene matches: 8. The CDR3 is 16 amino acids. CDR1 LNHNV and CDR2 YYDKDF come from the germline V gene (reference sequence). This CDR3 is CATSRDRAGVGETQYF. The CDR3 bases are TGTGCCACCAGCAGAGATCGGGCGGGAGTCGGAGAGACCCAGTACTTC.

The CDR3 DNA is TGTGCCAGCAGCTTAGGGACAGGCCTAGGCCAAGAGACCCAGTACTTC. It encodes CASSLGTGLGQETQYF. The gene calls are TRBV7-3 and TRBJ2-5, with 8 bases that match TRBD1. Germline CDR1 is SGHTA and CDR2 is FQGTGA. Unmatched junction bases numbered 6, after V lost 2 bases and J lost 1 base. The CDR3 is made up of 16 amino acids.

This clonotype was picked up a small number of times. This chain connects TRBV12-3 or TRBV12-4 to TRBJ2-1; 9 bases are shared with TRBD1. The CDR3 contains 12 residues. V lost 7 bases, J lost 7 bases, and 2 bases stayed unmatched. The CDR3 nucleotides read TGTGCCAGCACGGGACAGGGAAATGAGCAGTTCTTC. It translates to CASTGQGNEQFF.

This clonotype was observed a handful of times. This rearrangement joins TRBV7-8 to TRBJ2-3; D may be TRBD1 (5 bases). CDR1 is SGHVS and CDR2 is FQNEAQ in the germline V gene. V lost 2 bases and J lost 2, with 11 bases in between. This CDR3 is built from 15 residues. The CDR3 loop reads CASSLYDRNTDTQYF. CDR3 nucleotides: TGTGCCAGCAGCTTATATGACAGAAACACAGATACGCAGTATTTT.

This clonotype occurred a few times. The chain carries TRBV12-3 or TRBV12-4 and TRBJ1-5; 11 bases fit TRBD1. The CDR3 has 18 residues. V was clipped by 6 bases and J by 0 bases; unmatched bases: 10. The CDR3 sequence is CASSPPGQGVYSNQPQHF. CDR3 in DNA: TGTGCCAGCAGCCCACCGGGACAGGGGGTATATAGCAATCAGCCCCAGCATTTT.

This chain connects TRBV3-1 to TRBJ2-2; TRBD2 matches 7 bases. V lost 6 bases and J lost 4; bases outside the gene matches: 5. The germline V gene encodes CDR1 LGHDT and CDR2 YNNKEL (reference sequence). The CDR3 has 14 residues. The CDR3 nucleotides read TGTGCCAGCAGTGCGACTAGCAGCACCGGGGAGCTGTTTTTT. Its translation is CASSATSSTGELFF.

In its sample, this clonotype was seen many times. The chain's CDR3 is CASTQGQGSSYEQYF. CDR3 coding DNA: TGTGCCAGCACCCAAGGACAGGGGAGCTCCTACGAGCAGTACTTC. V is TRBV3-2 and J is TRBJ2-7; the D segment call TRBD1 is taken from the table without a DNA check. TRBV3-2 is annotated as a pseudogene. The CDR3 extends over 15 amino acids.

This chain links TRBV12-3 or TRBV12-4 with TRBJ2-7, with 8 bases identical to TRBD2. This CDR3 has 18 amino acids. Trimming at V came to 3 bases and at J to 9 bases, leaving 22 bases not matched to a gene. Here the CDR3 DNA reads TGTGCCAGCAGTTTGGTTTTAGGGACGGGAGGGCCCCGGCTTGGGCAGTACTTC. It encodes CASSLVLGTGGPRLGQYF.